This TCR beta chain was identified in a study of Graves' ophthalmopathy and Graves' hyperthyroidism (dated by TCRdb to 2016 to 2019). Notes on the research overall: Peripheral blood was collected at initial diagnosis, prior to any treatment. The study used signatures of the TCR beta repertoire to tell Graves' ophthalmopathy apart from Graves' hyperthyroidism and to predict which patients would progress to ophthalmopathy. In total, 135 blood samples were TCR-sequenced: fewer than 50 ophthalmopathy, 75 hyperthyroidism and roughly 17 hyperthyroidism-to-ophthalmopathy patients. A discovery set of 95 to 100 patients (roughly 43 ophthalmopathy, 57 stable hyperthyroidism) was enrolled to explore V-J signatures distinguishing ophthalmopathy from hyperthyroidism. For independent validation, a separate cohort was made up of 18 to 20 hyperthyroidism patients plus 17 patients who later progressed from hyperthyroidism to ophthalmopathy. T-cell repertoires of thyroid tissue and blood were compared in over five hyperthyroidism patients. Following sampling, methimazole starting at 30 mg daily was administered to hyperthyroidism patients, and high-dose intravenous methylprednisolone was administered to ophthalmopathy patients. The 95 to 100 discovery patients were divided at random into training and test sets in a 7:3 ratio.

Paper-wide results and their limitations: No statistical method was used to set the sample size in advance, and the investigators knew which group each participant was assigned to. In validation, the model predicted ophthalmopathy progression with 55% to 71% sensitivity and roughly 72% specificity; more than ten predicted patients were CT-confirmed with GO in a median of approximately six months. Ophthalmopathy was separated from stable hyperthyroidism by the 13-signature model with around 89% sensitivity and around 81% specificity in cross-validation and with 80%/75% in the test set. Most expanded thyroid clonotypes with frequency above 0.001 were also detected in blood, suggesting blood repertoires may reflect the thyroid immune response.

The trim is 5 bases for V and 1 base for J, with a gap of 8 bases between the germline ends. Spanning cysteine to phenylalanine, the CDR3 consists of 13 amino acids. Just the 39-base CDR3 DNA is kept, in frame starting at base 1. The germline V gene supplies CDR1 MNHNS and CDR2 SASEGT. For repertoire sequencing, the TCR beta CDR3 regions were amplified from RNA transcripts. HTBI primers and the Qiagen OneStep RT-PCR kit were used in a first-round RT-PCR, which was followed by a second-round multiplex PCR, size selection and purification. Libraries were sequenced on an Illumina HiSeq2000 using paired-end 100 bp reads. The original pipeline was this. SOAPnuke was used to process the reads, throwing out any read that had adapters, had uncalled bases, had a mean Phred below 15, or lacked an exact constant-primer or identifier match. COPE v1.2.5 was used to merge the high-quality paired reads. Unique nucleotide sequences were defined as clonotypes and aligned to IMGT TRB V, D and J references using MiTCR v1.1. Only V-J combinations with frequency above 0.0001 were analysed, covering over 98% of repertoires. A TCR clonal expansion and chaos score per V-J combination was defined as the ratio of F50 clonal expansion to chaos observed in the TCRdist matrix. Welch's t-statistics and random forest were used to narrow the features down to 10 to 15 V-J combinations, which were then fed into a naive Bayes classifier. The Morisita-Horn index was used to measure how similar the thyroid and blood repertoires were. TCRdb cleaned the public reads at Q25 with fastp, built clones with MiXCR and kept in-frame beta chains. For every CDR3 protein sequence, its rows merge into one entry that carries the most common genes and DNA. TCRdb's processing, not the authors' own work, is the source of the V and J calls. The sample yields approximately 160,000 distinct CDR3 sequences; roughly two fifths were counted once. The top ten clones comprise 7.5% to 10% of the sample.

Ophthalmopathy patients had moderately to severely active disease, Clinical Activity Score of at least 3, NOSPECS grade of at least 4, and disease duration under 3 months. Patients with other autoimmune diseases, uncontrolled infections, pregnancy or lactation were excluded. Diagnosis relied on clinical symptoms, serum thyroxine, TRAb, thyroid ultrasound and orbital computed tomography. Ficoll-Paque density gradient centrifugation was used to isolate PBMCs from about 10 ml of fresh peripheral blood. Trizol reagent was used to extract the total RNA, and its quality was then checked on an Agilent 2100 Bioanalyzer. This clonotype was seen many times. It lacks a known antigen. No much larger clone exists at a distance of one base, and base qualities are not known.

The receptor was derived from a man aged 25 to 45 with Graves' ophthalmopathy. Donor details come from another sample of the same person, matched by shared clones. Sequencing was carried out using peripheral blood. The rearranged chain carries TRBV6-1 and TRBJ1-1, with the D gene call left open. The nucleotides read TGTGCCAGCAGTACCTCCGGGAACACTGAAGCTTTCTTT. Its protein is CASSTSGNTEAFF.